This is a list of T cell receptor beta chains from one sample in a study of regulatory T cells in long-lasting Graves disease. From the multiplex PCR reads, TCRdb called clonotypes with MiXCR, one entry per CDR3 protein. The repertoire holds 310,000 or so distinct CDR3 sequences, with 15% to 20% as singletons. This specimen consisted of peripheral blood mononuclear cells (PBMCs), obtained when the disease was refractory, from a patient treated with antithyroid drugs. The receptors derive from a female donor with Graves disease. CDR3s include the opening cysteine and the closing phenylalanine or tryptophan. A D gene is named only where the DNA matches it firmly. Not every row has a clone size; where given, it reads once, few, many or a size class.

15	TRBV11-2	many	TRBD1	TRBJ2-4	CASSFTGQGADIQYF	TGTGCCAGCAGCTTCACTGGACAGGGGGCAGACATTCAGTACTTC
14	TRBV29-1	.	.	TRBJ1-6	CSVAAGTDNSPPHF	.
14	TRBV5-1	once	.	TRBJ1-1	CASSLGPVLGEAFF	TGCGCCAGCAGCTTGGGTCCGGTCCTGGGTGAAGCTTTCTTT
15	TRBV7-2	.	TRBD1	TRBJ1-6	CASSLNRGTNSPLHF	TGTGCCAGCAGCTTAAACAGGGGGACTAATTCACCCCTCCACTTT
15	TRBV6-5	many	TRBD2	TRBJ2-5	CASSFGLAGYETQYF	TGTGCCAGCAGTTTTGGACTAGCGGGGTATGAGACCCAGTACTTC
18	TRBV3-1	.	TRBD1	TRBJ2-2	CASRFSTWTGANTGELFF	TGTGCCAGCAGGTTTTCGACTTGGACAGGCGCGAACACCGGGGAGCTGTTTTTT
14	TRBV11-2	many	TRBD1	TRBJ1-4	CASSLTPGQVKLFF	TGTGCCAGCAGCTTGACCCCGGGACAGGTCAAACTGTTTTTT
15	TRBV6-9	few	.	TRBJ2-7	CASSYMTGYSYEQYF	TGTGCCAGCAGTTATATGACAGGTTACTCCTACGAGCAGTACTTC
11	TRBV30	many	.	TRBJ2-5	CAWSPKETQYF	TGTGCCTGGAGCCCAAAAGAGACCCAGTACTTC
15	TRBV4-1	few	TRBD1	TRBJ1-5	CASSQPGQGRQPQHF	TGCGCCAGCAGCCAGCCGGGACAGGGGCGTCAGCCCCAGCATTTT
11	TRBV3-1	many	.	TRBJ2-7	CASSHRNEQYF	TGTGCCAGCAGCCACCGGAACGAGCAGTACTTC
17	TRBV10-3	many	TRBD1	TRBJ1-1	CAISESRTGWADTEAFF	TGTGCCATCAGTGAGTCGAGGACAGGGTGGGCGGACACTGAAGCTTTCTTT
13	TRBV6-2/TRBV6-3	many	.	TRBJ1-2	CASSYSAGGGYTF	TGTGCCAGCAGTTACTCGGCAGGCGGTGGCTACACCTTC
16	TRBV12-3/TRBV12-4	many	.	TRBJ1-6	CASSLGSGSQYRPLHF	TGTGCCAGCAGTTTAGGATCAGGCTCCCAATATCGACCCCTCCACTTT
18	TRBV28	.	.	TRBJ2-2	CASSGPWKVSANTGELFF	TGTGCCAGCAGTGGGCCCTGGAAAGTTAGCGCGAACACCGGGGAGCTGTTTTTT
16	TRBV7-6	.	.	TRBJ1-2	CASSPLQGSIGYGYTF	TGTGCCAGCAGCCCCCTACAGGGTTCTATAGGTTATGGCTACACCTTC
13	TRBV12-3/TRBV12-4	many	.	TRBJ1-5	CASSGSNNQPQHF	TGTGCCAGCAGTGGGTCCAACAATCAGCCCCAGCATTTT
15	TRBV28	many	.	TRBJ2-7	CASSSQGGGTYEQYF	TGTGCCAGCAGTTCCCAGGGGGGGGGGACCTACGAGCAGTACTTC
13	TRBV18	many	TRBD1	TRBJ2-5	CASSHRGQETQYF	TGTGCCAGCTCACACAGGGGGCAAGAGACCCAGTACTTC
11	TRBV2	.	.	TRBJ2-3	CAKTAADTQYF	TGTGCCAAGACTGCGGCCGATACGCAGTATTTT
14	TRBV5-1	.	TRBD1	TRBJ1-1	CASRRTGAPTEAFF	TGCGCCAGCCGACGGACAGGGGCTCCCACTGAAGCTTTCTTT
16	TRBV20-1	.	.	TRBJ1-2	CSARDQETVRLHGYTF	TGCAGTGCTAGAGATCAGGAGACAGTCAGGTTGCATGGCTACACCTTC
12	TRBV29-1	few	.	TRBJ1-1	CSVERADTEAFF	TGCAGCGTTGAGAGGGCAGATACTGAAGCTTTCTTT